A single sample gave rise to the 10 T cell receptor beta chains below, sequenced in a study of blood T cells in healthy people across ages. Through a sample-barcoded 5' primer and a J-beta primer mix, a second PCR was run for about 6 to 11 cycles. TCRdb re-called the 5' RACE reads with MiXCR, one entry per CDR3 protein. The repertoire holds 800,000 to 950,000 distinct CDR3 sequences, with 25% to 35% as singletons. These data also featured in a second study, about T cells of mothers and their children.

The sequencing input was blood. The receptors here all came from a woman aged 40-49 years in good health.

The V and J genes are TRBV7-6 and TRBJ2-1; TRBD1 is a possible D gene (6 bases). With 5 bases removed from V and 3 bases from J, the gap between germline ends came to 14 bases. This CDR3 has 15 amino acids. Germline CDR1 reads SGHVS; CDR2 reads FNYEAQ. The CDR3: CASSQDTGYYNEQFF. In DNA, the CDR3 is TGTGCCAGCAGCCAGGACACAGGGTACTACAATGAGCAGTTCTTC.

The rearrangement links TRBV7-2 to TRBJ2-7; TRBD2 matches 8 bases. V was pared by 5 bases and J by 7 bases, with 10 bases of the junction left unmatched. Germline V CDR1 and CDR2: SGHTA, FQGNSA. The CDR3 sequence is 14 residues long. This CDR3 is CASSTLGTSQEQYF. For the CDR3, the DNA is TGTGCCAGCAGCACCCTAGGGACTAGTCAAGAGCAGTACTTC.

The J gene is TRBJ1-5, the V gene TRBV27; 7 positions agree with TRBD1. The V gene's germline CDR1 is MNHEY and CDR2 SMNVEV (reference sequence). V lost 5 bases and J lost 6; bases outside the gene matches: 10. The CDR3 loop spans 15 amino acids. The CDR3 spells CASSPDSTGFQPQHF. The CDR3 DNA follows: TGTGCCAGCAGTCCAGATTCGACAGGGTTTCAGCCCCAGCATTTT.

The chain uses TRBV7-6 and TRBJ2-2; D is uncertain. Looked up from germline, CDR1 is SGHVS and CDR2 is FNYEAQ. The CDR3 sequence is 14 residues long. V gave up 5 bases and J gave up 4 bases, with 11 bases separating them. The CDR3 is CASSDPLGTGELFF. CDR3 bases: TGTGCCAGCAGCGACCCGCTAGGCACCGGGGAGCTGTTTTTT. The full variable domain, with the rest looked up from reference TRBV7-6 and TRBJ2-2, is GAGVSQSPRYKVTKRGQDVALRCDPISGHVSLYWYRQALGQGPEFLTYFNYEAQQDKSGLPNDRFSAERPEGSISTLTIQRTEQRDSAMYRCASSDPLGTGELFFGEGSRLTVL.

The chain has TRBV7-8 and TRBJ2-7; 11 nucleotides line up with TRBD1. CDR3 length: 15 amino acids. Germline V gives CDR1 SGHVS, CDR2 FQNEAQ. V lost 5 bases to trimming and J lost 6 bases; unmatched junction nucleotides: 9. The CDR3 reads CASSPGQGACLEQYF. CDR3 DNA: TGTGCCAGCAGCCCCGGACAGGGGGCTTGTCTCGAGCAGTACTTC. Looking up the rest from reference TRBV7-8 and TRBJ2-7 gives the full variable domain: GAGVSQSPRYKVAKRGQDVALRCDPISGHVSLFWYQQALGQGPEFLTYFQNEAQLDKSGLPSDRFFAERPEGSVSTLKIQRTQQEDSAVYLCASSPGQGACLEQYFGPGTRLTVT.

V is TRBV12-3 or TRBV12-4 and J is TRBJ1-1; TRBD1 matches 7 bases. Losses at the gene ends were 5 bases for V and 11 bases for J; bases not matched to a gene: 14. This CDR3 contains 14 residues. CDR3 sequence: CASSPSTQGGDAFF. The CDR3 DNA follows: TGTGCCAGCAGTCCCTCTACCCAGGGGGGGGACGCTTTCTTT.

This clonotype was counted only a few times. This chain uses TRBV7-9 with TRBJ1-6; D call uncertain. The CDR3 extends over 15 amino acids. Trimming removed 5 bases at V and 6 bases at J, with 14 bases between. CDR1 and CDR2 from the germline V gene are SEHNR and FQNEAQ (reference sequence). The DNA of the CDR3 is TGTGCCAGCAGCCCCCTTTCGGTCCCTAATTCACCCCTCCACTTT. Its translation is CASSPLSVPNSPLHF.

This clonotype was detected ten times or more. The chain uses TRBV5-1 and TRBJ2-3; D gene ambiguous. This CDR3 comprises 15 residues. V dropped 4 bases and J dropped 2 bases, with 14 bases sitting between them. CDR1 and CDR2 from the germline V gene are SGHRS and YFSETQ. The CDR3, as DNA: TGCGCCAGCAGCCCGCTAGGTCTGAACACAGATACGCAGTATTTT. Translated: CASSPLGLNTDTQYF.

The CDR3 protein is CSARGGVYGYTF. CDR3 in DNA: TGCAGTGCTAGGGGGGGGGTATACGGCTACACCTTC. The chain uses TRBV20-1 and TRBJ1-2; D is perhaps TRBD1 (5 bases). The CDR3 has 12 residues. The germline gives CDR1 DFQATT, CDR2 SNEGSKA (reference sequence). V was cut by 3 bases and J by 8 bases, with 13 bases left in between.

This chain links TRBV7-8 with TRBJ1-1; 9 bases line up with TRBD1. Losses at the gene ends were 0 bases for V and 1 base for J; bases not matched to a gene: 3. Germline values: CDR1 SGHVS, CDR2 FQNEAQ. This CDR3 has 16 amino acids. CDR3 nucleotides: TGTGCCAGCAGCTTAGCGGGGACAGGGTGGAACACTGAAGCTTTCTTT. It specifies CASSLAGTGWNTEAFF. Full variable domain (rest looked up from reference TRBV7-8 and TRBJ1-1): GAGVSQSPRYKVAKRGQDVALRCDPISGHVSLFWYQQALGQGPEFLTYFQNEAQLDKSGLPSDRFFAERPEGSVSTLKIQRTQQEDSAVYLCASSLAGTGWNTEAFFGQGTRLTVV.